This T cell receptor beta chain is drawn from a study of response to subunit inactivated influenza vaccine. This CDR3 spans 13 amino acids. CDR1 SGHVS and CDR2 FQNEAQ come from the germline V gene. The ends were cut back, 5 bases at V and 9 bases at J, with 11 bases in the middle. TCRdb itself ran the RT-PCR reads through MiXCR, one entry per CDR3 protein. The sample lists just under 550,000 distinct CDR3 sequences, 20% to 25% occurring once. This clonotype was counted at least ten times. These records were also assigned to another study, of T cells expressing NK-cell markers. That report adds: Making the TCR beta cDNA relied on 5'RACE template switching with UMIs. Sorted CD3+CD56+NKG2C+, CD3+CD56+NKG2C- and CD3+CD56-NKG2C+ T cells provided the TCR beta repertoires. Of eight sequenced donors, seven were HCMV-seropositive and one HCMV-seronegative. Restricting sorting to alpha-beta TCR T cells was achieved in several experiments by an anti-gamma-delta TCR antibody. Dominant NKG2C+ clonotypes accounted for about 1.0-7.0% of CD8+ T cells in more than 5 donors.

The V and J genes are TRBV7-8 and TRBJ1-6; D ambiguous. This TCR derives from a man aged 50-59 years who received an inactivated influenza vaccine. The material was CD4+ T cells sorted from PBMCs, obtained 11 to 12 days after vaccination. CDR3 in amino acids: CASSPSVSSPLHF. The CDR3, as DNA: TGTGCCAGCAGCCCTTCGGTCTCTTCACCCCTCCACTTT.